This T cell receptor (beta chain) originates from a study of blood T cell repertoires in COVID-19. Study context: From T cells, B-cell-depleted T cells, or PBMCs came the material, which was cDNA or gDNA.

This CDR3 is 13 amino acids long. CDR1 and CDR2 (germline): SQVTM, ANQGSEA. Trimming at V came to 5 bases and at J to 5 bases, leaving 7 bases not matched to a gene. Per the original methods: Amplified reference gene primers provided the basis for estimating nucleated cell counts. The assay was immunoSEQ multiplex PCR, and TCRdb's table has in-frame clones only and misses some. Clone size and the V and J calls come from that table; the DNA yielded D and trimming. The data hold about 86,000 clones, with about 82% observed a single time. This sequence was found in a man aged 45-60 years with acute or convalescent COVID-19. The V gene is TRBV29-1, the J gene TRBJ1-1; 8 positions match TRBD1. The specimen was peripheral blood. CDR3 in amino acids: CSVRTGGGTEAFF. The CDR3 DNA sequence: TGCAGCGTTAGAACAGGGGGAGGAACTGAAGCTTTCTTT.